These 23 T cell receptor beta chains were sequenced from one sample in a study of blood T cell repertoires in COVID-19 (dated by TCRdb to 2018 to 2020). The library was made by the immunoSEQ multiplex PCR assay. TCRdb stores this immuneACCESS table with in-frame sequences only. Part of the clones is absent; in the studies checked, under half of the shortfall reflects unresolved V genes, and no reason is known for the rest. This sample is represented by approximately 170,000 clones; 85% to 90% of them were singletons. Approximately 11% of the sample lies in the top ten. Source material: peripheral blood. These receptors originate from a woman in her sixties with COVID-19, enrolled during active disease.

The chain couples TRBV7-2 to TRBJ2-7, with TRBD2 identical over 16 bases. With V trimmed by 4 bases and J by 7 bases, 7 bases remained unmatched. Germline-derived CDR1 and CDR2 are SGHTA and FQGNSA. The CDR3 is 16 residues long. The DNA for the CDR3 is TGTGCCAGCAGCTGGGGACTAGCGGGAGGGCCAGGGGAGCAGTACTTC. Translation: CASSWGLAGGPGEQYF.

The rearrangement uses TRBV5-1 and TRBJ1-2; 10 nucleotides line up with TRBD1. With V trimmed by 5 bases and J by 3 bases, 4 bases remained unmatched. This CDR3 spans 14 amino acids. Germline V gene lookup returns CDR1 SGHRS and CDR2 YFSETQ. The CDR3 spells CASRGQGLDYGYTF. The CDR3 coding sequence is TGCGCCAGCAGGGGACAGGGGCTCGACTATGGCTACACCTTC. Looking up the rest from reference TRBV5-1 and TRBJ1-2 gives the full variable domain: KAGVTQTPRYLIKTRGQQVTLSCSPISGHRSVSWYQQTPGQGLQFLFEYFSETQRNKGNFPGRFSGRQFSNSRSEMNVSTLELGDSALYLCASRGQGLDYGYTFGSGTRLTVV.

The chain links TRBV9 to TRBJ2-1; no clear D. In germline, CDR1 is SGDLS, CDR2 YYNGEE. The CDR3 consists of 15 residues. V dropped 0 bases and J dropped 0 bases, with 7 bases sitting between them. In nucleotides, the CDR3 is TGTGCCAGCAGCGTAGCTGCGAGCTCCTACAATGAGCAGTTCTTC. As protein: CASSVAASSYNEQFF.

The count of this clone is one. V and J are TRBV15 and TRBJ2-7, with TRBD1 matching 8 bases. J lost 4 bases, V lost 3 bases, and 2 bases had no gene match. Germline V gene lookup returns CDR1 LNHNV and CDR2 YYDKDF (reference sequence). CDR3 size: 13 residues. CDR3 amino acids: CATSSNRGYEQYF. DNA of the CDR3: TGTGCCACCAGCAGCAACAGGGGGTACGAGCAGTACTTC.

This clone was seen more than once but under ten times. V and J are TRBV19 and TRBJ1-2; D is unresolved. There are 13 residues in the CDR3. Trimming stripped 7 bases from V and 4 bases from J, with 13 bases between. Germline V gene data show CDR1 as LNHDA and CDR2 as SQIVND (reference sequence). The CDR3 region has the DNA TGTGCCAGTAAAGAGAGAGTATTCTATGGCTACACCTTC. Its protein product is CASKERVFYGYTF.

The CDR3: CASSLIAGSHRLETQYF. For the CDR3, the DNA is TGTGCCAGCAGCTTAATAGCAGGGTCTCACCGCCTAGAGACCCAGTACTTC. J is TRBJ2-5 and V is TRBV7-8, with D possibly TRBD1 on 5 matching bases. Germline V gene data show CDR1 as SGHVS and CDR2 as FQNEAQ. CDR3 length: 17 amino acids. With 2 bases removed from V and 4 bases from J, the gap between germline ends came to 20 bases.

This chain links TRBV24-1 with TRBJ2-1, with TRBD1 matching 8 bases. Germline CDR1 reads KGHDR; CDR2 reads SFDVKD. The CDR3 sequence is 16 residues long. Trimming at V came to 3 bases and at J to 6 bases, leaving 9 bases not matched to a gene. CDR3 nucleotide sequence: TGTGCCACCAGTGATCAAAGGGACAGGATTGGCAATGAGCAGTTCTTC. Translated: CATSDQRDRIGNEQFF.

This chain connects TRBV18 to TRBJ2-3, with D unclear. The germline CDR1 and CDR2 sequences are KGHSH and LQKENI. This CDR3 spans 15 amino acids. V gave up 3 bases and J gave up 0 bases, with 10 bases separating them. The CDR3 loop reads CASSPWALSTDTQYF. CDR3 nucleotide sequence: TGTGCCAGCTCACCGTGGGCTTTAAGCACAGATACGCAGTATTTT.

The chain couples TRBV4-1 to TRBJ1-2, with 7 bases identical to TRBD1. This CDR3 is built from 14 residues. J lost 4 bases, V lost 2 bases, and 4 bases had no gene match. Germline V lookup: CDR1 MGHRA, CDR2 YSYEKL. The CDR3, as DNA: TGCGCCAGCAGCCAATCACAGGGGTTCTATGGCTACACCTTC. It is translated as CASSQSQGFYGYTF.

Only one count was recorded for this clone. The chain uses TRBV11-3 and TRBJ2-7, with 8 bases aligning to TRBD2. From germline, CDR1 is SGHNT and CDR2 YENEEA. This CDR3 is 15 amino acids long. J was trimmed by 2 bases and V by 5 bases; bases with no gene match: 8. The CDR3 reads CASSPRGGRAYEQYF. DNA of the CDR3: TGTGCCAGCAGCCCACGGGGGGGGCGCGCCTACGAGCAGTACTTC.

This chain links TRBV7-2 with TRBJ1-3; D is possibly TRBD1 (5 bases). This CDR3 has 14 residues. CDR1 and CDR2 from the germline V gene are SGHTA and FQGNSA. Trimming cost V 6 bases and J 3 bases, with 12 bases left between them. The CDR3 DNA reads as TGTGCCAGCAGGTCAGGGAGGAGTGGAAACACCATATATTTT. This codes for CASRSGRSGNTIYF.

As regards this clone: The same CDR3 also results from other DNA sequences found in this sample. This chain uses TRBV18 with TRBJ2-1; 13 nucleotides agree with TRBD2. The CDR3 runs 15 residues. With 6 bases clipped from V and 7 bases from J, the junction kept 6 bases outside the gene matches. The V gene's germline CDR1 is KGHSH and CDR2 LQKENI. The CDR3, as DNA: TGTGCCAGCTCTCTAGGACTAGCGGGAGTGAATGAGCAGTTCTTC. The encoded protein is CASSLGLAGVNEQFF. Supplemented by reference TRBV18 and TRBJ2-1, the full variable domain reads NAGVMQNPRHLVRRRGQEARLRCSPMKGHSHVYWYRQLPEEGLKFMVYLQKENIIDESGMPKERFSAEFPKEGPSILRIQQVVRGDSAAYFCASSLGLAGVNEQFFGPGTRLTVL.

The chain has TRBV24-1 and TRBJ1-3; the D is unclear. CDR3 length: 15 amino acids. V lost 3 bases and J 0 bases, leaving 8 bases between the germline ends. Germline V gene data show CDR1 as KGHDR and CDR2 as SFDVKD. CDR3 residues: CATSDPHISGNTIYF. The CDR3 DNA reads as TGTGCCACCAGTGATCCCCACATCTCTGGAAACACCATATATTTT.

The chain carries TRBV27 and TRBJ2-7, with TRBD2 matching 7 bases. The CDR3 covers 15 residues. The trim removed 4 bases at V and 3 bases at J, leaving 9 bases unmatched. Germline V lookup: CDR1 MNHEY, CDR2 SMNVEV (reference sequence). The CDR3 DNA sequence: TGTGCCAGCAGTTCCCTGTCAGCGGGGAACTACGAGCAGTACTTC. This gives the protein CASSSLSAGNYEQYF.

The gene calls are TRBV10-3 and TRBJ1-1; D possibly corresponds to TRBD1 (5 bases). V was pared by 6 bases and J by 4 bases, with 12 bases between. Germline CDR1 and CDR2: ENHRY and SYGVKD. The CDR3 length is 13 residues. The CDR3 coding sequence is TGTGCCATCAGCTCGGACAAGCGCACTGAAGCTTTCTTT. It specifies CAISSDKRTEAFF.

The chain has TRBV6-6 and TRBJ2-7; D perhaps matches TRBD2 (6 bases). V was trimmed by 4 bases and J by 4 bases, leaving 14 bases between them. The CDR3 is 14 amino acids. Germline assignment: CDR1 MNHNY and CDR2 SVGAGI (reference sequence). CDR3: CASSSAGSGYEQYF. Here the CDR3 DNA reads TGTGCCAGCAGTTCCGCGGGGTCAGGGTACGAGCAGTACTTC.

The V and J genes are TRBV7-9 and TRBJ2-2; 8 nucleotides match TRBD2. In germline, CDR1 is SEHNR, CDR2 FQNEAQ (reference sequence). V shed 1 base, J shed 5 bases, and the junction held 3 bases outside the gene matches. The CDR3 is 15 residues long. Written as DNA, the CDR3 is TGTGCCAGCAGCTTAGTCGGCGGGAGGACCGGGGAGCTGTTTTTT. Translated: CASSLVGGRTGELFF.

The chain carries TRBV5-4 and TRBJ2-4; D perhaps matches TRBD2 (6 bases). The V gene's germline CDR1 is SGHNT and CDR2 YYREEE (reference sequence). The CDR3 extends over 14 amino acids. The germline V and J ends were trimmed by 0 bases and 5 bases, with 9 bases remaining between them. DNA of the CDR3: TGTGCCAGCAGCTTGGGGGGGGTCCAAAACATTCAGTACTTC. This codes for CASSLGGVQNIQYF.

The rearrangement uses TRBV2 and TRBJ2-5; 12 nucleotides line up with TRBD1. J gave up 5 bases and V 6 bases, and 4 bases lay outside the gene matches. The CDR3 length is 14 residues. In germline, CDR1 is SNHLY, CDR2 FYNNEI. CDR3 bases: TGTGCCAGCAGGGGACAGGGGGCGTTGGAGACCCAGTACTTC. Its protein product is CASRGQGALETQYF.

The table lists this clone with a few counts. The chain links TRBV7-6 to TRBJ1-3; D might be TRBD1 (6 bases). The V gene's germline CDR1 is SGHVS and CDR2 FNYEAQ. The CDR3 totals 16 residues. The V end was cut by 4 bases, the J end by 0 bases, with 13 bases between. The chain's CDR3 is CASSSQGSTSGNTIYF. In DNA, the CDR3 is TGTGCCAGCAGCTCCCAGGGGTCCACCTCTGGAAACACCATATATTTT.

V usage is TRBV18 and J usage is TRBJ1-5, with 8 bases identical to TRBD1. The CDR3 spans 15 residues. The germline V gene has CDR1 KGHSH and CDR2 LQKENI. After removal of 4 bases from V and 5 bases from J, the junction contained 7 bases not matched to a gene. In DNA, the CDR3 is TGTGCCAGCTCACGATTAGGACAGGGTGATCAGCCCCAGCATTTT. This translates into CASSRLGQGDQPQHF.

V gene TRBV29-1 combines with J gene TRBJ2-7; possibly TRBD2 for D (5 bases). CDR1 is SQVTM and CDR2 is ANQGSEA in the germline V gene. The CDR3 is made up of 12 amino acids. V was shortened by 1 base and J by 5 bases, with 9 bases between the two germline ends. The CDR3: CSVEGGSDEQYF. The CDR3 DNA follows: TGCAGCGTTGAAGGAGGGAGCGACGAGCAGTACTTC.

This chain joins TRBV9 and TRBJ2-7; perhaps TRBD1 as D (6 bases). This CDR3 region has 15 residues. Germline V CDR1 and CDR2: SGDLS, YYNGEE. Deletions cut 0 bases from V and 4 bases from J, with 14 bases between. The CDR3 DNA follows: TGTGCCAGCAGCGTAGAGGCCAGGGGATGGTACGAGCAGTACTTC. Amino acids: CASSVEARGWYEQYF.